A single sample is the source of the 26 T cell receptor beta chains below, sequenced in a study of T cells in Graves' hyperthyroidism and ophthalmopathy. Template material for amplifying TCR beta CDR3 regions consisted of RNA transcripts. First-round RT-PCR of the TCR CDR3 relied on the HTBI primer set. MiXCR, applied by TCRdb to the multiplex PCR reads, yields one record per CDR3 protein. The table records about 380,000 distinct CDR3 sequences, less than 20% of them present only once. The material sequenced was blood. These receptors were taken from a man between 18 and 35 years old with Graves' ophthalmopathy.

Only a few counts were recorded for this clonotype. The chain links TRBV27 to TRBJ1-3; D remains ambiguous. From germline, CDR1 is MNHEY and CDR2 SMNVEV (reference sequence). Trimming pared 6 bases from V and 8 bases from J, leaving 17 bases between. There are 14 residues in the CDR3. CDR3 sequence (DNA): TGTGCCAGCAGCCCCTTTGGGGATCGGGACACCATATATTTT. Amino acid sequence: CASSPFGDRDTIYF.

The chain joins TRBV6-4 to TRBJ1-5, with D possibly TRBD1 on 5 matching bases. The CDR3 spans 14 residues. CDR1 is MRHNA and CDR2 is SNTAGT in the germline V gene. V lost 5 bases, J lost 7 bases, and 15 bases lay in between. The CDR3: CASSSNPGVQPQHF. The CDR3 nucleotides are TGTGCCAGCAGTTCCAATCCGGGGGTACAGCCCCAGCATTTT.

As for this clonotype: An end of the junction does not agree with germline; a read error may underlie this. This sequence joins TRBV24-1 and TRBJ2-2, with 7 bases matching TRBD1. Germline CDR1 and CDR2: KGHDR and SFDVKD. The CDR3 has 16 amino acids. The CDR3 coding sequence is TGTGCCACCGGTGATGGGACAGCTTCTAACACCGGGGAGCTGTTTTTT. Encoded protein: CATGDGTASNTGELFF.

As regards this clonotype: A single base separates this from a much larger clone, so it may be a read error. The genes are TRBV6-1 and TRBJ2-6; D may be TRBD2 (5 bases). Germline CDR1 is MNHNS and CDR2 is SASEGT. This CDR3 region has 14 residues. V dropped 6 bases and J dropped 8 bases, with 14 bases sitting between them. CDR3 protein: CASSPASGTNVLTF. CDR3 bases: TGTGCCAGCAGCCCAGCCTCGGGGACCAACGTCCTGACTTTC.

This chain joins TRBV29-1 and TRBJ2-2; TRBD1 agrees at 8 bases. This CDR3 is 13 amino acids long. The germline gives CDR1 SQVTM, CDR2 ANQGSEA. V lost 5 bases to trimming and J lost 4 bases; unmatched junction nucleotides: 3. The CDR3 region has the DNA TGCAGCGTTCACGACAGGGGCACCGGGGAGCTGTTTTTT. It is translated as CSVHDRGTGELFF.

The chain joins TRBV6-5 to TRBJ2-7, with D possibly TRBD2 on 5 matching bases. V lost 0 bases, J lost 7 bases, and 13 bases lay in between. The germline gives CDR1 MNHEY, CDR2 SVGAGI. The CDR3 length is 14 residues. CDR3 sequence: CASSYSSPGYEQYF. As DNA, the CDR3 is TGTGCCAGCAGTTACTCGAGCCCGGGATATGAGCAGTACTTC.

This clonotype turned up a few times. The chain employs TRBV28 and TRBJ1-1; weak D call: TRBD1 (5 bases). The CDR3 loop spans 15 amino acids. Trimming took 10 bases from V and 4 from J, leaving 22 bases between them. Germline loops: CDR1 MDHEN, CDR2 SYDVKM. DNA of the CDR3: TGTGCCACTGGGGGATCAGGGACGGGTGCCACTGAAGCTTTCTTT. It is translated as CATGGSGTGATEAFF. The full variable domain, its missing parts supplied by reference TRBV28 and TRBJ1-1, is DVKVTQSSRYLVKRTGEKVFLECVQDMDHENMFWYRQDPGLGLRLIYFSYDVKMKEKGDIPEGYSVSREKKERFSLILESASTNQTSMYLCATGGSGTGATEAFFGQGTRLTVV.

The table lists this clonotype with a few counts. This chain uses TRBV10-3 with TRBJ2-7; 8 bases fit TRBD1. CDR1 ENHRY and CDR2 SYGVKD come from the germline V gene. The ends lost 0 bases at V and 4 bases at J; junction bases unmatched: 5. The CDR3 length is 15 residues. The CDR3, as DNA: TGTGCCATCAGTGAGTCGGCAGGGGGCTTATACGAGCAGTACTTC. Translation: CAISESAGGLYEQYF.

The gene calls are TRBV5-6 and TRBJ1-5; 7 bases map to TRBD1. The V gene's germline CDR1 is SGHDT and CDR2 YYEEEE. The CDR3 is 14 residues long. J lost 5 bases, V lost 4 bases, and 6 bases had no gene match. In DNA form, the CDR3 reads TGTGCCAGCAGCCTAACAGGGGCGGATCAGCCCCAGCATTTT. It codes for CASSLTGADQPQHF.

As concerns this clonotype: A much larger clone differs from this one at a single base, so this may be a read error. This chain joins TRBV5-1 and TRBJ1-1, with D possibly matching TRBD1 (6 bases). This CDR3 spans 13 amino acids. Germline CDR1 and CDR2: SGHRS and YFSETQ. The V gene lost 10 bases and the J gene lost 5 bases, with 18 bases spanning the gap. In nucleotides, the CDR3 is TGCGCCTCACGAGGGGGGATGTGGACTGAAGCTTTCTTT. Its protein product is CASRGGMWTEAFF.

The rearrangement joins TRBV11-2 to TRBJ2-1, with D perhaps assigned TRBD1 or TRBD2 (5 bases each). CDR1 is SGHAT and CDR2 is FQNNGV in the germline V gene. V was clipped by 8 bases and J by 3 bases, with 11 bases between them. The CDR3 contains 13 residues. Here the CDR3 DNA reads TGTGCCAGCCATGGGACCGACTACAATGAGCAGTTCTTC. Residues: CASHGTDYNEQFF.

The chain couples TRBV6-1 to TRBJ2-2; 12 nucleotides match TRBD1. Germline loops: CDR1 MNHNS, CDR2 SASEGT. The CDR3 totals 17 residues. With 6 bases clipped from V and 0 bases from J, the junction kept 5 bases outside the gene matches. The CDR3 DNA reads TGTGCCAGCAGGGCCCGGGACAGGGGGCCGAACACCGGGGAGCTGTTTTTT. Residues: CASRARDRGPNTGELFF.

In this sample, this clonotype turned up a few times. The chain joins TRBV19 to TRBJ1-5, with D unclear. Germline values: CDR1 LNHDA, CDR2 SQIVND (reference sequence). The CDR3 extends over 19 amino acids. V was pared by 2 bases and J by 0 bases, with 20 bases between. The CDR3: CASSIPSGRKAGSNQPQHF. CDR3 nucleotides: TGTGCCAGTAGTATACCCTCCGGACGCAAGGCGGGTAGCAATCAGCCCCAGCATTTT.

This clonotype has a handful of counts. The chain couples TRBV2 to TRBJ1-4, with a possible D match to TRBD1 (5 bases). This CDR3 comprises 15 residues. Trimming shortened V by 9 bases and J by 0 bases, and 14 bases separated the two germline ends. Germline CDR1 and CDR2: SNHLY and FYNNEI. The CDR3 spells CARGGRGATNEKLFF. CDR3 coding DNA: TGTGCCAGGGGGGGGAGAGGAGCAACTAATGAAAAACTGTTTTTT.

This clonotype was counted many times. V is TRBV28 and J is TRBJ2-5; 9 bases align to TRBD2. The length of the CDR3 is 15 residues. The germline V gene has CDR1 MDHEN and CDR2 SYDVKM. V was pared by 2 bases and J by 2 bases, with 3 bases of the junction left unmatched. The DNA of the CDR3 is TGTGCCAGCAGTTTAACGGCGGGGGGGCAAGAGACCCAGTACTTC. Translated, it gives CASSLTAGGQETQYF.

V and J are TRBV7-9 and TRBJ2-5; the D gene could be TRBD1 or TRBD2 (6 bases each). This CDR3 contains 14 residues. Germline V gene lookup returns CDR1 SEHNR and CDR2 FQNEAQ (reference sequence). V was pared by 8 bases and J by 5 bases, with 18 bases between. Written as DNA, the CDR3 is TGTGCCAGCTCCACGGGGGCGCGAGGGGAGACCCAGTACTTC. Translated, it gives CASSTGARGETQYF. Variable domain in full (rest from reference TRBV7-9 and TRBJ2-5): DTGVSQNPRHKITKRGQNVTFRCDPISEHNRLYWYRQTLGQGPEFLTYFQNEAQLEKSRLLSDRFSAERPKGSFSTLEIQRTEQGDSAMYLCASSTGARGETQYFGPGTRLLVL.

With regard to this clonotype: A much bigger clone sits one base away, suggesting this may be a read error. This chain links TRBV18 with TRBJ1-1; D is ambiguous. From germline, CDR1 is KGHSH and CDR2 LQKENI. The CDR3 contains 15 residues. Between the trimmed V and J ends, which lost 3 bases and 7 bases, there was a span of 18 bases. CDR3 in amino acids: CASSPPLTSRVEAFF. CDR3 DNA sequence: TGTGCCAGCTCACCCCCGTTAACATCGAGAGTTGAAGCTTTCTTT.

This clonotype has ten or more counts. The V call is TRBV12-3 or TRBV12-4, the J call TRBJ1-2, with 7 nucleotides matching TRBD1. With 5 bases clipped from V and 8 bases from J, the junction kept 11 bases outside the gene matches. The CDR3 extends over 14 amino acids. The CDR3 here is CASSLQTGQTGYTF. The CDR3 nucleotides are TGTGCCAGCAGTCTTCAGACAGGGCAAACAGGCTACACCTTC.

This clonotype has a handful of counts. The V and J genes are TRBV9 and TRBJ1-3; the D gene is possibly TRBD1 (5 bases). The V gene lost 3 bases and the J gene lost 0 bases, with 7 bases spanning the gap. Germline-derived CDR1 and CDR2 are SGDLS and YYNGEE. The CDR3 totals 14 residues. The CDR3 sequence: CASSEQASGNTIYF. The CDR3 DNA is TGTGCCAGCAGCGAACAGGCCTCTGGAAACACCATATATTTT.

This clonotype was detected only a few times. V and J are TRBV7-3 and TRBJ2-3, with 9 bases aligning to TRBD2. Germline-derived CDR1 and CDR2 are SGHTA and FQGTGA. V was pared by 4 bases and J by 2 bases, with 10 bases of the junction left unmatched. This CDR3 has 17 amino acids. CDR3 in DNA: TGTGCCAGCAGCTCCCCTTTGGGACTAGCAAACACAGATACGCAGTATTTT. Protein: CASSSPLGLANTDTQYF.

This chain uses TRBV20-1 with TRBJ2-3; TRBD2 matches at 11 bases. This CDR3 spans 18 amino acids. Trimming took 1 base from V and 2 from J; bases not matched to a gene: 11. From germline, CDR1 is DFQATT and CDR2 SNEGSKA (reference sequence). The DNA of the CDR3 is TGCAGTGCTAGAGGATCGGTAGCGGGGGGGCTAAACACAGATACGCAGTATTTT. It yields the protein CSARGSVAGGLNTDTQYF.

The sample holds a few counts of this clonotype. This rearrangement joins TRBV10-1 to TRBJ2-2, with D uncertain. The V and J ends lost 4 bases and 1 base respectively, with 7 bases between them. The CDR3 is 14 amino acids. Germline assignment: CDR1 WNHNN and CDR2 SYGVQD (reference sequence). Here the CDR3 reads CASSGDLNTGELFF. CDR3 nucleotides: TGCGCCAGCAGTGGCGACCTGAACACCGGGGAGCTGTTTTTT.

At least ten counts were recorded for this clonotype. The chain recombines TRBV2 with TRBJ2-7; D is uncertain. The CDR3 covers 12 residues. Looked up from germline, CDR1 is SNHLY and CDR2 is FYNNEI. Trimming stripped 2 bases from V and 4 bases from J, with 6 bases between. The DNA for the CDR3 is TGTGCCAGCAGTGAACCATATTACGAGCAGTACTTC. It is translated as CASSEPYYEQYF.

This clonotype was observed a handful of times. The chain links TRBV14 to TRBJ1-2; D gene unclear. The germline V and J ends were trimmed by 1 base and 8 bases, with 8 bases remaining between them. In germline, CDR1 is SGHDN, CDR2 FVKESK. CDR3 length: 12 residues. CDR3 in DNA: TGTGCCAGCAGCCAAGGGGATTGGGGCTACACCTTC. Residues: CASSQGDWGYTF.

The gene calls are TRBV5-5 and TRBJ2-2, with TRBD1 identical over 9 bases. With 4 bases clipped from V and 3 bases from J, the junction kept 4 bases outside the gene matches. CDR1 and CDR2 (germline): SGHKS, YYEKEE (reference sequence). The CDR3 runs 15 residues. This CDR3 is CASSRTGVYTGELFF. Written as DNA, the CDR3 is TGTGCCAGCAGCCGGACAGGGGTCTACACCGGGGAGCTGTTTTTT.

Note on this clonotype: An end of the junction differs from the germline gene, which may be a read error. The chain is built from TRBV11-2 and TRBJ2-7; 10 bases agree with TRBD1. Germline CDR1 SGHAT, CDR2 FQNNGV. The CDR3 spans 15 residues. In DNA, the CDR3 is TGTGCCAGCAGCTACGGGACAGGGGTGTTCAACGAGCAGCACTTC. Translating gives CASSYGTGVFNEQHF.